This entry concerns a single T cell receptor (beta chain). The data were taken from a study of blood T cell repertoires in COVID-19. This CDR3 is 14 amino acids long. The V end was cut by 2 bases, the J end by 8 bases, with 13 bases between. Per germline, CDR1 LGHDT and CDR2 YNNKEL (reference sequence). Sequencing used immunoSEQ multiplex PCR; TCRdb keeps in-frame clones, though not all of them. Among 85,000 to 130,000 clones, around 84% were seen once, and the ten largest hold about 27%. The chain is built from TRBV3-1 (or the pseudogene TRBV3-2) and TRBJ2-4; the D gene is possibly TRBD1 (6 bases). The specimen was peripheral blood. This receptor was identified in a man aged 60 to 69 with acute or convalescent COVID-19. The DNA of the CDR3 is TGTGCCAGCAGCCAAAGACAGGTGGGGGACATTCAGTACTTC. This encodes CASSQRQVGDIQYF.